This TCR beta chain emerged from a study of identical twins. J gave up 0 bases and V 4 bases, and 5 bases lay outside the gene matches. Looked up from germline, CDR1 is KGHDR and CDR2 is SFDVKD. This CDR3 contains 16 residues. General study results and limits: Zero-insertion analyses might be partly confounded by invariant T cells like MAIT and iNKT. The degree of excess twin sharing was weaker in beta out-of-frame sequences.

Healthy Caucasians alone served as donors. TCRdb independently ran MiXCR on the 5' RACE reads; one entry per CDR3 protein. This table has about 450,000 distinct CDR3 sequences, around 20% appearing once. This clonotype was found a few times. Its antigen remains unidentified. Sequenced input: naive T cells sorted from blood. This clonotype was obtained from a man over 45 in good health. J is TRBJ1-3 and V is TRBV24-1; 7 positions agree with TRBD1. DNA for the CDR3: TGTGCCACCAGTGACCCCGGGGACAGCTCTGGAAACACCATATATTTT. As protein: CATSDPGDSSGNTIYF.